A selection of T cell receptor beta chains follows, all from one sample in a study of CD8 T cells in ankylosing spondylitis. TCRdb fed the 5' RACE reads into MiXCR, producing one record per CDR3 protein. The profile covers 150,000 to 200,000 distinct CDR3 sequences, with about 20% appearing a single time and 4.3% taken by the ten largest. The sample taken for sequencing was blood, either unsorted or a sorted T cell fraction (not recorded which). These receptors were collected from a male donor aged 5 to 29 with ankylosing spondylitis or in good health (not recorded which). Both conserved end residues are part of each CDR3. D genes are given only for firm matches. The size entry is marked missing in some rows and otherwise reads once, few, many or a size class.

>few|TRBJ2-7|TRBV18|TRBD1
CASRDRRYEQYF
>many|TRBJ2-5|TRBV5-1|.
CASSPLDSQETQYF
>many|TRBJ1-1|TRBV4-1|.
CASSQGDRGTEAFF
>many|TRBJ2-7|TRBV3-1|TRBD1
CASSHPGAGGLFSEQYF
>many|TRBJ2-6|TRBV6-5|TRBD2
CASSQTSGGLTF
>many|TRBJ1-1|TRBV7-9|TRBD1
CASGTGPVMNTEAFF
>many|TRBJ2-3|TRBV5-6|TRBD2
CASSGPGTILTDTQYF
>.|TRBJ2-3|TRBV6-6|TRBD1
CASSYSPGGASGTDTQYF
>many|TRBJ2-3|TRBV5-1|.
CASSRPSGRRIISTDTQYF
>many|TRBJ2-6|TRBV5-6|.
CASSLMWASGANVLTF
>.|TRBJ2-3|TRBV20-1|.
CSVGTSTDTQYF
>many|TRBJ1-1|TRBV12-3/TRBV12-4|.
CASRSLGDTEAFF
>many|TRBJ2-1|TRBV20-1|.
CSARGMIASSSYNEQFF
>many|TRBJ2-1|TRBV4-1|.
CASSQVRLGTYNEQFF
>many|TRBJ1-4|TRBV25-1|.
CASKGLPNEKLFF
>many|TRBJ2-2|TRBV15|TRBD2
CATSREGLAGRELFF
>many|TRBJ1-1|TRBV29-1|TRBD1
CSVEWTGSPEAFF
>few|TRBJ2-1|TRBV29-1|.
CSVSRDNSDSEQFF
>few|TRBJ2-2|TRBV12-3/TRBV12-4|.
CASTYYTGELFF
>many|TRBJ1-5|TRBV27|.
CASSLSPLRDPSGQPQHF
>few|TRBJ2-1|TRBV12-3/TRBV12-4|.
CASSPAGWNEQFF
>many|TRBJ2-2|TRBV7-8|.
CASSIINTGELFF
>.|TRBJ2-1|TRBV29-1|TRBD1
CSGQGYGNEQFF
>.|TRBJ2-1|TRBV20-1|.
CSANEAGSSYNEQFF
>.|TRBJ2-6|TRBV6-6|.
CASSFPPAVSGANVLTF
>many|TRBJ2-1|TRBV29-1|TRBD2
CSAGPPGLAGGPSYNEQFF
>many|TRBJ1-1|TRBV19|TRBD1
CASSRQGGNTEAFF
>many|TRBJ2-3|TRBV10-3|.
CAISPEADTQYF
>many|TRBJ1-1|TRBV27|TRBD1
CATPTDRASQNTEAFF
>.|TRBJ2-3|TRBV6-4|.
CASSENRADTQYF
>once|TRBJ2-1|TRBV4-1|TRBD2
CASSQGGTSVYNEQFF
>many|TRBJ2-1|TRBV11-1|.
CASSRYSVDSYNEQFF
>.|TRBJ2-1|TRBV20-1|.
CSARLYNEQFF
>once|TRBJ1-1|TRBV5-4|TRBD1
CASSLPGQGYRRHTEAFF
>many|TRBJ2-3|TRBV10-3|.
CAIRRGVVTDTQYF
>.|TRBJ1-1|TRBV5-1|.
CASSHKGVMNTEAFF